This record looks at one TCR beta chain sequence and its context. What it binds is unknown. Measured with immunoSEQ multiplex PCR; TCRdb has only the in-frame clones, and not every one. This table holds more than 70,000 clones, roughly 86% found once. The entry originates in a study of T cells in localized non-small cell lung cancer. General study points: Higher adjacent-lung clonality was associated with shorter survival. Uninvolved adjacent lung had higher T cell clonality than tumor and all other tissues. Appearing in adjacent lung were a median roughly 60 of the top 100 tumor clones.

The sequencing used peripheral blood, collected before any cancer treatment. The source of this sequence is a man aged 40 to 75 with stage I lung adenocarcinoma.

In nucleotides, the CDR3 is TGTGCCAGCTCACCGAGGCCCACTGAAGCTTTCTTT. It encodes CASSPRPTEAFF. This rearrangement joins TRBV18 to TRBJ1-1, with unresolved D. V was cut by 3 bases and J by 4 bases, with 6 bases left in between. The CDR3 has 12 amino acids. Germline CDR1 KGHSH, CDR2 LQKENI.